One and the same sample provided the 27 T cell receptor beta chains below, sequenced in a study of beta chain features in type 1 diabetes (dated by TCRdb to the late 2010s). General study outcomes and caveats: A moderate but significant shortening of TCRB CDR3 length was observed in type 1 diabetes patients in all four CD4+ subsets.

The method behind the library was the immunoSEQ multiplex PCR assay. The High Capacity cDNA Reverse Transcription Kit was used to reverse transcribe all of the isolated RNA, meaning that expressed TCRB transcripts were what got sequenced. TCRdb limited this immuneACCESS table to in-frame rearrangements with V and J called. A share of clones is missing; checked studies link under half to unresolved V genes, and the rest is unexplained. The sample table contains around 100,000 clones; only one count was recorded for approximately 30% of them. The top ten clones comprise 0.5% to 0.6% of the sample. The antigens of these receptors remain unknown. The material sequenced was central memory CD4+ T cells from blood. These receptors were obtained from a young woman with type 1 diabetes.

This clone came up many times. The chain has TRBV5-1 and TRBJ2-5; possibly TRBD2 for D (6 bases). CDR3 size: 14 residues. The V end lost 7 bases, the J end lost 3 bases, and 16 bases lay between the germline ends. Germline CDR1 is SGHRS and CDR2 is YFSETQ. CDR3 coding DNA: TGCGCCAGCGGCCCGACCGGGAGAAAAGAGACCCAGTACTTC. Protein sequence: CASGPTGRKETQYF.

This clone was seen a few times. CDR3 amino acids: CASSLPGLAVADEQFF. The CDR3 DNA is TGTGCCAGCAGTCTCCCGGGACTAGCGGTAGCGGATGAGCAGTTCTTC. The V and J genes are TRBV28 and TRBJ2-1, with 11 bases fitting TRBD2. Germline-derived CDR1 and CDR2 are MDHEN and SYDVKM. This CDR3 has 16 amino acids. V was clipped by 5 bases and J by 8 bases; unmatched bases: 11.

This clone turned up a few times. The J gene is TRBJ2-7, the V gene TRBV6-6; 8 nucleotides match TRBD2. From germline, CDR1 is MNHNY and CDR2 SVGAGI (reference sequence). Germline trimming cut 5 bases from V and 5 bases from J; bases unmatched to any gene: 8. CDR3 size: 14 residues. Here the CDR3 DNA reads TGTGCCAGCAGTAGAGCGGGAGTCCGCAACGAGCAGTACGTC. The encoded protein is CASSRAGVRNEQYV.

Many counts were recorded for this clone. The CDR3 here is CASRDQGYTDTQYF. The CDR3 DNA sequence: TGTGCCAGCAGAGACCAGGGATACACAGATACGCAGTATTTT. This chain joins TRBV25-1 and TRBJ2-3, with a weak D call TRBD1 (5 bases). V dropped 6 bases and J dropped 2 bases, with 12 bases sitting between them. This CDR3 has 14 amino acids. Germline V gene data show CDR1 as MGHDK and CDR2 as SYGVNS.

The chain employs TRBV12-5 and TRBJ1-1, with D maybe TRBD1 (6 bases). In germline, CDR1 is LGHNT, CDR2 FRNRAP. Trimming cost V 6 bases and J 1 base, with 9 bases left between them. This CDR3 is 13 amino acids long. CDR3 in amino acids: CASGQGENTEAFF. The CDR3 coding sequence is TGTGCTAGTGGACAGGGAGAGAACACTGAAGCTTTCTTT. The whole variable domain, filled in from reference TRBV12-5 and TRBJ1-1, reads DARVTQTPRHKVTEMGQEVTMRCQPILGHNTVFWYRQTMMQGLELLAYFRNRAPLDDSGMPKDRFSAEMPDATLATLKIQPSEPRDSAVYFCASGQGENTEAFFGQGTRLTVV.

This clone was detected a few times. The chain joins TRBV28 to TRBJ1-1; 12 nucleotides align to TRBD1. Germline CDR1 MDHEN, CDR2 SYDVKM. V lost 6 bases, J lost 5 bases, and 4 bases stayed unmatched. The CDR3 totals 14 residues. CDR3 region: CASRGTGGLTEAFF. The CDR3, as DNA: TGTGCCAGCAGAGGGACAGGGGGCTTGACTGAAGCTTTCTTT.

This chain links TRBV7-2 with TRBJ2-7; TRBD2 matches at 12 bases. Losses at the gene ends were 5 bases for V and 3 bases for J; bases not matched to a gene: 5. Germline CDR1 SGHTA, CDR2 FQGNSA. This CDR3 comprises 15 residues. CDR3 DNA sequence: TGTGCCAGCAGCCCCCGACTAGCGGGAGTCTACGAGCAGTACTTC. It encodes CASSPRLAGVYEQYF. The variable domain in full, with the rest retrieved from reference TRBV7-2 and TRBJ2-7, is GAGVSQSPSNKVTEKGKDVELRCDPISGHTALYWYRQSLGQGLEFLIYFQGNSAPDKSGLPSDRFSAERTGGSVSTLTIQRTQQEDSAVYLCASSPRLAGVYEQYFGPGTRLTVT.

A few counts support this clone. V usage is TRBV19 and J usage is TRBJ1-1; 7 positions agree with TRBD1. The CDR3 runs to 16 residues. CDR1 and CDR2 (germline): LNHDA, SQIVND (reference sequence). The junction had 10 bases not matched to a gene; V was cut back by 6 bases and J by 0 bases. The CDR3: CASSPGTALMNTEAFF. In nucleotides, the CDR3 is TGTGCCAGTAGCCCCGGGACAGCCCTCATGAACACTGAAGCTTTCTTT.

This chain joins TRBV6-6 and TRBJ2-7, with D possibly being TRBD1 (6 bases). V gave up 5 bases and J gave up 2 bases, with 10 bases separating them. This CDR3 contains 13 residues. CDR1 and CDR2 (germline): MNHNY, SVGAGI (reference sequence). The CDR3 DNA sequence: TGTGCCAGCAGTCACGACAGGCCCTACGAGCAGTACGTC. Its protein is CASSHDRPYEQYV.

This clone was picked up a small number of times. The V gene is TRBV6-1, the J gene TRBJ1-4, with D perhaps matching TRBD1 (5 bases). The CDR3 loop spans 17 amino acids. Germline values: CDR1 MNHNS, CDR2 SASEGT. The ends were cut back, 0 bases at V and 0 bases at J, with 11 bases in the middle. The CDR3 protein is CASSEAPAGTTNEKLFF. In DNA, the CDR3 is TGTGCCAGCAGTGAAGCCCCGGCAGGGACAACTAATGAAAAACTGTTTTTT.

The table lists this clone with a count of one. The V gene is TRBV27, the J gene TRBJ2-1, with TRBD2 identical over 7 bases. The V gene's germline CDR1 is MNHEY and CDR2 SMNVEV (reference sequence). The junction had 15 bases not matched to a gene; V was cut back by 7 bases and J by 9 bases. The CDR3 extends over 15 amino acids. CDR3 residues: CASTPSGARVGEQFF. CDR3 in DNA: TGTGCCAGCACTCCAAGCGGGGCCCGAGTCGGTGAGCAGTTCTTC.

As to this clone: In the same sample, other DNA sequences code for this CDR3. V usage is TRBV30 and J usage is TRBJ1-5; D not resolved. From germline, CDR1 is GTSNPN and CDR2 SVGIG (reference sequence). Trimming removed 5 bases from V and 2 bases from J, with 10 bases in between. The CDR3 covers 13 residues. This CDR3 is CAWGRTGNQPQHF. The DNA of the CDR3 is TGTGCCTGGGGGAGGACTGGCAATCAGCCCCAGCATTTT.

The rearrangement uses TRBV5-1 and TRBJ2-7; possible D gene TRBD1, 5 bases. The V and J ends lost 4 bases and 5 bases respectively, with 10 bases between them. CDR1 and CDR2 from the germline V gene are SGHRS and YFSETQ. The CDR3 is 12 amino acids. In DNA, the CDR3 is TGCGCCAGCAGCCTCATCAGGGACGAGCAGTACTTC. Its protein is CASSLIRDEQYF.

The sample holds a few counts of this clone. The chain uses TRBV28 and TRBJ1-4; D may be TRBD1 (6 bases). V gave up 7 bases and J gave up 4 bases, with 19 bases separating them. Germline V gene sequence: CDR1 MDHEN, CDR2 SYDVKM. The CDR3 spans 16 residues. CDR3 amino acids: CASNGRGARDNEKLFF. The CDR3 bases are TGTGCCAGCAATGGGAGGGGGGCGCGGGATAATGAAAAACTGTTTTTT.

The chain carries TRBV27 and TRBJ1-2, with 7 positions matching TRBD1. The germline CDR1 and CDR2 sequences are MNHEY and SMNVEV (reference sequence). The CDR3 is 13 residues long. The V segment lost 5 bases and the J segment 8 bases; nucleotides outside the gene matches: 8. The CDR3 is CASSLTGAKGYTF. The DNA of the CDR3 is TGTGCCAGCAGTCTTACAGGGGCAAAAGGCTACACCTTC.

The chain couples TRBV14 to TRBJ1-4, with D possibly matching TRBD1 (6 bases). V was shortened by 4 bases and J by 8 bases, with 14 bases between the two germline ends. CDR1 is SGHDN, CDR2 FVKESK, per germline. The CDR3 runs 14 residues. The CDR3 nucleotides are TGTGCCAGCAGCCCTCGGACCCAGGGGGAAAAACTGTTTTTT. Protein product: CASSPRTQGEKLFF.

This chain joins TRBV28 and TRBJ2-5; 12 bases map to TRBD2. Germline trimming cut 3 bases from V and 1 base from J; bases unmatched to any gene: 12. Germline CDR1 and CDR2: MDHEN and SYDVKM. This CDR3 is 19 amino acids long. The CDR3 sequence is CASSFTPGLAGRSQETQYF. CDR3 sequence (DNA): TGTGCCAGCAGTTTCACTCCAGGACTAGCGGGAAGATCCCAAGAGACCCAGTACTTC.

The chain combines TRBV5-1 with TRBJ1-2, with D possibly TRBD1 on 6 matching bases. CDR1 and CDR2 from the germline V gene are SGHRS and YFSETQ. V was clipped by 4 bases and J by 6 bases, with 16 bases between them. This CDR3 contains 14 residues. The CDR3: CASSLQEGEHGYTF. The DNA of the CDR3 is TGCGCCAGCAGCCTCCAAGAGGGGGAACATGGCTACACCTTC. The whole variable domain, remainder taken from reference TRBV5-1 and TRBJ1-2, is KAGVTQTPRYLIKTRGQQVTLSCSPISGHRSVSWYQQTPGQGLQFLFEYFSETQRNKGNFPGRFSGRQFSNSRSEMNVSTLELGDSALYLCASSLQEGEHGYTFGSGTRLTVV.

The genes are TRBV4-1 and TRBJ2-5, with 8 bases matching TRBD2. V shed 6 bases, J shed 3 bases, and the junction held 9 bases outside the gene matches. This CDR3 is built from 15 residues. CDR1 is MGHRA and CDR2 is YSYEKL in the germline V gene. The CDR3 DNA reads as TGCGCCAGCAGATCGATAGCGGGAACTAAAGAGACCCAGTACTTC. This gives the protein CASRSIAGTKETQYF.

J is TRBJ1-3 and V is TRBV27; no definite D call. Trimming removed 6 bases from V and 2 bases from J, with 8 bases in between. Germline V gene sequence: CDR1 MNHEY, CDR2 SMNVEV (reference sequence). This CDR3 spans 13 amino acids. The CDR3 here is CASRPAAGNTIYF. CDR3 bases: TGTGCCAGCAGGCCTGCAGCTGGAAACACCATATATTTT.

This clone appeared a few times. The chain joins TRBV28 to TRBJ2-2; 7 bases fit TRBD1. The J segment lost 6 bases and the V segment lost 6 bases, leaving 7 bases of the junction unmatched. The germline V gene encodes CDR1 MDHEN and CDR2 SYDVKM. There are 14 residues in the CDR3. CDR3 sequence: CASRGQELAGELFF. CDR3 DNA: TGTGCCAGCAGAGGACAGGAGTTGGCCGGGGAGCTGTTTTTT.

This sequence joins TRBV28 and TRBJ2-3; 7 bases align to TRBD2. The CDR3 consists of 15 residues. Trimming removed 8 bases from V and 4 bases from J; junction bases left unmatched: 12. Germline loops: CDR1 MDHEN, CDR2 SYDVKM. CDR3 DNA sequence: TGTGCCAGCTCTTCAGCGGGGAAACGAGCAGATACGCAGTATTTT. This codes for CASSSAGKRADTQYF. The whole variable domain, filled in from reference TRBV28 and TRBJ2-3, reads DVKVTQSSRYLVKRTGEKVFLECVQDMDHENMFWYRQDPGLGLRLIYFSYDVKMKEKGDIPEGYSVSREKKERFSLILESASTNQTSMYLCASSSAGKRADTQYFGPGTRLTVL.

The gene calls are TRBV4-1 and TRBJ2-5; TRBD2 is a possible D gene (7 bases). In germline, CDR1 is MGHRA, CDR2 YSYEKL. This CDR3 contains 15 residues. V was trimmed by 0 bases and J by 5 bases, leaving 13 bases between them. The CDR3 coding sequence is TGCGCCAGCAGCCAAGATGGGGGGGCTCGGGAGACCCAGTACTTC. Translated: CASSQDGGARETQYF.

This clone was detected ten times or more. J is TRBJ2-7 and V is TRBV30; TRBD1 matches 8 bases. The J segment lost 5 bases and the V segment lost 3 bases, leaving 12 bases of the junction unmatched. CDR1 is GTSNPN and CDR2 is SVGIG in the germline V gene (reference sequence). The CDR3 has 15 residues. The CDR3 DNA follows: TGTGCCTGGAGGGCAGGGGGCGCCGGGAAGGACGAGCAGTACTTC. Its translation: CAWRAGGAGKDEQYF.

This clone appeared once. The chain has TRBV27 and TRBJ2-7; 9 bases agree with TRBD2. V lost 0 bases, J lost 4 bases, and 10 bases stayed unmatched. This CDR3 has 17 residues. Germline CDR1 is MNHEY and CDR2 is SMNVEV (reference sequence). The DNA for the CDR3 is TGTGCCAGCAGTTTATCGTTACGGGCTAGCGGGAAGTACGAGCAGTACTTC. Protein: CASSLSLRASGKYEQYF.

The chain employs TRBV11-2 and TRBJ1-5, with 9 bases matching TRBD1. V trimming: 5 bases; J trimming: 6 bases; junction bases outside the gene matches: 11. CDR1 is SGHAT and CDR2 is FQNNGV in the germline V gene. This CDR3 region has 16 residues. CDR3 sequence: CASSPSRDRAVQPQHF. The DNA of the CDR3 is TGTGCCAGCAGCCCCTCCCGGGACAGGGCTGTTCAGCCCCAGCATTTT.

CDR3 in amino acids: CASSSGLGSDTQYF. The CDR3 coding sequence is TGTGCCAGCAGTTCTGGACTGGGATCGGATACGCAGTATTTT. This rearrangement joins TRBV6-5 to TRBJ2-3, with D maybe TRBD2 (5 bases). V was trimmed by 4 bases and J by 6 bases, leaving 14 bases between them. Germline-derived CDR1 and CDR2 are MNHEY and SVGAGI. CDR3 length: 14 residues.